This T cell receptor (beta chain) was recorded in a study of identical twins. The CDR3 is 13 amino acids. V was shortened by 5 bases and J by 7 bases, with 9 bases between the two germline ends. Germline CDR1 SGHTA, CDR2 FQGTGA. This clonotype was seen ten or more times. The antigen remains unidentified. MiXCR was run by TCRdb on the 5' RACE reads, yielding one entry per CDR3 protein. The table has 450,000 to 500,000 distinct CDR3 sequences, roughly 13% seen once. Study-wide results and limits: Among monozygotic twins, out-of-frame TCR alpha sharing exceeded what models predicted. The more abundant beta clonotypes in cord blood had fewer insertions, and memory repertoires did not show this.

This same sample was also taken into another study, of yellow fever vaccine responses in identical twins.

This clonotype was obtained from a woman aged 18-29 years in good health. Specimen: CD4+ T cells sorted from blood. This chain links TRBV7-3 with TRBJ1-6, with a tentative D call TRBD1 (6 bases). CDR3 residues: CASSLGQNSPLHF. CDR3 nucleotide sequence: TGTGCCAGCAGCCTCGGACAGAATTCACCCCTCCACTTT.